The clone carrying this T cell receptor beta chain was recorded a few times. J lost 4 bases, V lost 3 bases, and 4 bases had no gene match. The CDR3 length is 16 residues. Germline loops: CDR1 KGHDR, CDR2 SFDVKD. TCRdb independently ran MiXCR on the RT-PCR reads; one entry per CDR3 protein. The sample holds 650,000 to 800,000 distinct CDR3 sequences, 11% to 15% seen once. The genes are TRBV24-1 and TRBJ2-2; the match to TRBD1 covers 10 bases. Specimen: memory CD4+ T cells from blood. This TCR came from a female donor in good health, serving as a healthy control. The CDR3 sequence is CATSDTGQGSTGELFF. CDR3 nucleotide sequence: TGTGCCACCAGTGATACGGGACAGGGGAGCACCGGGGAGCTGTTTTTT.